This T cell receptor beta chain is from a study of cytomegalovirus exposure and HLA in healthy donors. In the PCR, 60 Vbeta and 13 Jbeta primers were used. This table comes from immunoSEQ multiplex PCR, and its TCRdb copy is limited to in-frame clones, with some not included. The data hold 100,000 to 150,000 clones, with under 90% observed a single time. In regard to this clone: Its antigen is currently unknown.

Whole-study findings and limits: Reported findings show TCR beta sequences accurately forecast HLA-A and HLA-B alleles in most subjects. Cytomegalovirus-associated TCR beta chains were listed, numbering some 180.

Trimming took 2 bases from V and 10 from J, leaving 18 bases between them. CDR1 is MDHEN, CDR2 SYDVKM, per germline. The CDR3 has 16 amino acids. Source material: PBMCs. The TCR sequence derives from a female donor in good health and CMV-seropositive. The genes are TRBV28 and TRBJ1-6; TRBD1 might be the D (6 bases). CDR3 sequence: CASSLGAGGAYSPLHF. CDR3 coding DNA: TGTGCCAGCAGTTTAGGGGCCGGGGGGGCATACTCACCCCTCCACTTT. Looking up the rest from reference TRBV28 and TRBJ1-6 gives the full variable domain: DVKVTQSSRYLVKRTGEKVFLECVQDMDHENMFWYRQDPGLGLRLIYFSYDVKMKEKGDIPEGYSVSREKKERFSLILESASTNQTSMYLCASSLGAGGAYSPLHFGNGTRLTVT.